The 5 T cell receptor beta chains in this list originate from one sample, sequenced in a study of Graves' ophthalmopathy and Graves' hyperthyroidism. Scientists amplified the TCR beta CDR3 regions from RNA transcripts. HTBI primers were employed in first-round RT-PCR, then a second-round multiplex PCR followed. TCRdb reprocessed the multiplex PCR reads via MiXCR and lists one record per CDR3 protein. The sample includes about 39,000 distinct CDR3 sequences, roughly 50% of them seen just once. Input material: peripheral blood. Receptor source: an adult woman with stable Graves' hyperthyroidism.

This clonotype is medium-sized by share. This chain uses TRBV29-1 with TRBJ1-1; 9 bases align to TRBD1. In germline, CDR1 is SQVTM, CDR2 ANQGSEA. The CDR3 is 11 amino acids. The J segment lost 9 bases and the V segment lost 6 bases, leaving 5 bases of the junction unmatched. The CDR3 protein is CSVAGQGQAFF. The CDR3 region has the DNA TGCAGCGTCGCCGGACAGGGGCAAGCTTTCTTT. Together with reference TRBV29-1 and TRBJ1-1, the CDR3 gives the full variable domain: SAVISQKPSRDICQRGTSLTIQCQVDSQVTMMFWYRQQPGQSLTLIATANQGSEATYESGFVIDKFPISRPNLTFSTLTVSNMSPEDSSIYLCSVAGQGQAFFGQGTRLTVV.

This clonotype has at least ten counts. This chain connects TRBV7-3 to TRBJ2-7; no reliable D call. Germline CDR1 is SGHTA and CDR2 is FQGTGA. Trimming took off 2 bases at V and 12 bases at J, with 5 bases between the two ends. This CDR3 is 9 amino acids long. In DNA, the CDR3 is TGTGCCAGCAGCTTATACGGGTACTTC. This translates into CASSLYGYF.

This clonotype has a count of ten or more. The chain carries TRBV12-3 or TRBV12-4 and TRBJ2-2; D might be TRBD2 (6 bases). V dropped 5 bases and J dropped 5 bases, with 21 bases sitting between them. This CDR3 is 17 amino acids long. CDR3 nucleotides: TGTGCCAGCAGTCCGACCCCGGCGGGATGGTGGACCGGGGAGCTGTTTTTT. Its translation is CASSPTPAGWWTGELFF.

The chain links TRBV5-1 to TRBJ1-2; D is undetermined. The CDR3 covers 12 residues. Trimming pared 2 bases from V and 8 bases from J, leaving 10 bases between. The germline CDR1 and CDR2 sequences are SGHRS and YFSETQ. As DNA, the CDR3 is TGCGCCAGCAGCTTAGAGGGAGAGGGCTACACCTTC. Protein sequence: CASSLEGEGYTF.

This clonotype was seen repeatedly, ten times or more. J is TRBJ1-6 and V is TRBV5-6; D gene uncertain. The length of the CDR3 is 17 residues. Germline-derived CDR1 and CDR2 are SGHDT and YYEEEE. With 3 bases removed from V and 0 bases from J, the gap between germline ends came to 13 bases. Here the CDR3 reads CASSSRTTSSYNSPLHF. For the CDR3, the DNA is TGTGCCAGCAGCTCACGGACGACCAGCTCCTATAATTCACCCCTCCACTTT.